This is a list of T cell receptor beta chains from one sample in a study of cytomegalovirus exposure and HLA in healthy donors. TCRdb keeps only in-frame clones here, not all; method: immunoSEQ multiplex PCR. Here the sample spans 160,000 or so clones, 81% being singletons. Sequenced: PBMCs. These receptors originate from a young woman in good health and CMV-seropositive. CDR3s include the opening cysteine and the closing phenylalanine or tryptophan. A D gene is named only where the DNA matches it firmly. Clone size appears in some rows only: once, few, many, or a class for an expanded clone.

clone_size	v_call	d_call	j_call	cdr3_nt	cdr3_aa
few	TRBV19	TRBD1	TRBJ2-7	TGTGCCAGTTCCATCCACAGGGGGAAGAACGAGCAGTACTTC	CASSIHRGKNEQYF
few	TRBV5-6	-	TRBJ1-1	TGTGCCAGCAGCTTTAGTTCTGAAGCTTTCTTT	CASSFSSEAFF
-	TRBV18	-	TRBJ1-1	TGTGCCAGCTCGTCATTCACATCGGGAAGGGCTGAAGCTTTCTTT	CASSSFTSGRAEAFF
-	TRBV30	-	TRBJ1-5	TGTGCCTGGAGTAGGGGAAGGAGCAATCAGCCCCAGCATTTT	CAWSRGRSNQPQHF
-	TRBV6-5	-	TRBJ1-5	TGTGCCAGCAGTCGTCCGGGTCAAAATCAGCCCCAGCATTTT	CASSRPGQNQPQHF
-	TRBV30	TRBD2	TRBJ2-2	TGTGCCCAGGAACGGCGGGGGGGCGGGACCGGGGAGCTGTTTTTT	CAQERRGGGTGELFF
-	TRBV28	TRBD1	TRBJ2-5	TGTGCCAGCAGTCCAAAGGACAGGGGCAAAGAGACCCAGTACTTC	CASSPKDRGKETQYF
-	TRBV5-6	-	TRBJ2-3	TGTGCCAGCAGCTCTACCGGGTTTCGAGTGACGCAGTATTTT	CASSSTGFRVTQYF
-	TRBV5-1	-	TRBJ2-7	TGCGCCAGCAGCTTGGAGCTAGCCCGAGGGCTCGAGCAGTACTTC	CASSLELARGLEQYF
-	TRBV4-2	TRBD2	TRBJ2-4	TGTGCCAGCAGCGCCCAAGGGACTAGCGGGGGGGCAGACATTCAGTACTTC	CASSAQGTSGGADIQYF
-	TRBV6-1	TRBD2	TRBJ2-7	TGTGCCAGCAGTGAACAAACCGGGACTAGTACCTACGAGCAGTACTTC	CASSEQTGTSTYEQYF
-	TRBV19	TRBD2	TRBJ2-3	TGTGCCAGTAGTCTCCAGCGGGGGGCAGATACGCAGTATTTT	CASSLQRGADTQYF
-	TRBV19	TRBD1	TRBJ1-2	TGTGCCACCAAAGCCCGACAGGGGAACTATGGCTACACCTTC	CATKARQGNYGYTF
-	TRBV11-2	TRBD1	TRBJ2-5	TGTGCCAGCAGCTCGGACAGGACTGGACAAGAGACCCAGTACTTC	CASSSDRTGQETQYF
-	TRBV29-1	-	TRBJ2-7	TGCAGCGTTCGAACAGGACCATACGAGCAGTACTTC	CSVRTGPYEQYF
once	TRBV19	-	TRBJ2-7	TGTGCCAGTAGTCCGAAGACTAGTTTCTACGAGCAGTACTTC	CASSPKTSFYEQYF
-	TRBV27	TRBD1	TRBJ2-1	TGTGCCAGCAGTCGTTCCGGGACAGAAATCTACAATGAGCAGTTCTTC	CASSRSGTEIYNEQFF
-	TRBV5-1	-	TRBJ2-5	TGCGCCAGCAGCTTGGCCGGGGGTAAAGAGACCCAGTACTTC	CASSLAGGKETQYF
-	TRBV5-1	TRBD1	TRBJ1-1	TGCGCCAGCAGCCTCCCCAGGGGGCGGGTCACTGAGGCTTTCTTT	CASSLPRGRVTEAFF
-	TRBV7-2	-	TRBJ2-7	TGTGCCAGCAGCTTAGGACTGAGCTCCTACGAGCAGTACTTC	CASSLGLSSYEQYF
-	TRBV27	-	TRBJ1-6	TGTGCCAGCACTCCGAGCTCCTATAATTCACCCCTCCACTTT	CASTPSSYNSPLHF
-	TRBV5-6	-	TRBJ2-2	TGTGCCAGCAGCTTGTTCGGTGGGGGGGCCACCGGGGAGCTGTTTTTT	CASSLFGGGATGELFF
-	TRBV5-1	-	TRBJ1-1	TGCGCCAGCAGCTTGGCGGGAGAAGCTTTCTTT	CASSLAGEAFF
-	TRBV28	-	TRBJ1-5	TGTGCCAGCAGCAGCGGTTATCGGGGCAATCAGCCCCAGCATTTT	CASSSGYRGNQPQHF
-	TRBV27	TRBD1	TRBJ1-4	TGTGCCAGCAGTCCACAGGGGCCCACTAATGAAAAACTGTTTTTT	CASSPQGPTNEKLFF
-	TRBV7-9	TRBD1	TRBJ2-7	TGTGCCAGCAGCTTATTGGGACAGGGGGCCGACGAGCAGTACTTC	CASSLLGQGADEQYF
once	TRBV5-5	-	TRBJ1-6	TGTGCCAGCGGTTGGTCCAGCACGGCGGGACGAACATCCTATAATTCACCCCTCCACTTT	CASGWSSTAGRTSYNSPLHF
-	TRBV2	TRBD2	TRBJ2-7	TGTGCCAGCAGTGCCCCCCTAGCGGGGGGGCATGGGGAGCAGTACTTC	CASSAPLAGGHGEQYF
-	TRBV7-8	-	TRBJ1-1	TGTGCCAGCAGCACCCCAGGTCGGACTGAAGCTTTCTTT	CASSTPGRTEAFF
-	TRBV19	-	TRBJ1-5	TGTGCCAGTGCGACCACAGGGATTCGCAATCAGCCCCAGCATTTT	CASATTGIRNQPQHF
few	TRBV5-1	TRBD1	TRBJ2-5	TGCGCCAGCAGCTTCCAGGGACAGGGAGGTCCCCAGTACTTC	CASSFQGQGGPQYF
-	TRBV18	TRBD1	TRBJ2-7	TGTGCCAGCTCACCGGGACAGGGATACTACGAGCAGTACTTC	CASSPGQGYYEQYF
few	TRBV9	TRBD1	TRBJ1-2	TGTGCCAGCAACAAACAGGGGGCTGGTGGCTACACCTTC	CASNKQGAGGYTF
few	TRBV2	-	TRBJ1-5	TGTGCCAGCACCGTCAGCGGGGGATCTCGTCAGCCCCAGCATTTT	CASTVSGGSRQPQHF